This T cell receptor beta chain was captured in a study of cytomegalovirus exposure and HLA in healthy donors. The study's findings and limits: Being indistinguishable, some V segments were excluded, TRBV6-2 and TRBV6-3 among them. Upon later analysis, HLA-associated TCR beta chains proved more clonally expanded than other, equally common chains.

The CDR3 has 19 amino acids. J lost 4 bases, V lost 0 bases, and 14 bases had no gene match. The germline V gene encodes CDR1 MRHNA and CDR2 SNTAGT. Points on this clone: Its antigen is currently unknown.

Donors in the study were healthy people who gave bone marrow. PCR involved 60 Vbeta and 13 Jbeta primers. Original processing methods: A later analysis tallied some 80 million unique TCR beta chains, around 11 million of them shared. Repertoires were generated with immunoSEQ multiplex PCR, while TCRdb's copy carries only in-frame clones and drops some. From that table come the V and J calls and clone size; the DNA was used to work out D and trimming. The table records about 190,000 clones, about four fifths of them present only once. The origin of this receptor is a woman aged 45-65 years in good health and CMV-seropositive. The V and J genes are TRBV6-4 and TRBJ2-3, with 9 bases fitting TRBD2. Sequenced material: PBMCs. The CDR3 sequence: CASSDSSGSGGGGPDTQYF. In nucleotides, the CDR3 is TGTGCCAGCAGTGACTCCTCCGGCTCGGGCGGGGGGGGACCAGATACGCAGTATTTT.